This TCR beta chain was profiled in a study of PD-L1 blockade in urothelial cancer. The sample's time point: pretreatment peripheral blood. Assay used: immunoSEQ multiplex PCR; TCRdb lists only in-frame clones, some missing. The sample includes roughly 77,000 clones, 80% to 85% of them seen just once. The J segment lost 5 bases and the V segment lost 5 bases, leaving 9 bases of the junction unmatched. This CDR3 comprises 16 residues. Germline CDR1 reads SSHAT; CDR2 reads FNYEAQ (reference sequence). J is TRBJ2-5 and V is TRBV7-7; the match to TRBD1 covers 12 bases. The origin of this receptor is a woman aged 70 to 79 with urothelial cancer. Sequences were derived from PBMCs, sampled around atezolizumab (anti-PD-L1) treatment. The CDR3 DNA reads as TGTGCCAGCAGCCTCCAAGGGACAGGGGGCGGCGAGACCCAGTACTTC. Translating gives CASSLQGTGGGETQYF.